The source of this TCR beta chain is a study of CD8+CD57+ T cells in acquired aplastic anemia. Overall study findings and caveats: Patients were compared with controls for CD8+ Simpson's diversity, and no significant difference emerged.

Looked up from germline, CDR1 is MNHEY and CDR2 is SVGAGI. J was trimmed by 6 bases and V by 0 bases; bases with no gene match: 6. The length of the CDR3 is 16 residues. This clonotype was recorded many times. Its antigen is currently unknown. According to the study, genomic DNA was the template for TCR beta VDJ and CDR3 profiling. MiXCR, run by TCRdb on the reads, gives a single entry per CDR3 protein. The repertoire has fewer than 250,000 distinct CDR3 sequences, 50% to 55% of them found once; the top ten carry 15% to 20%. This clonotype was sampled from a human donor in good health, serving as a control. The rearrangement links TRBV6-5 to TRBJ2-1, with 9 bases fitting TRBD2. The source material was sorted CD4+, CD8+, or CD8+CD57+ T cells (not recorded which) from PBMCs. CDR3 sequence: CASSYSGGRASNEQFF. DNA of the CDR3: TGTGCCAGCAGTTACTCCGGCGGGAGGGCCTCCAATGAGCAGTTCTTC.